The 4 T cell receptor beta chains below come from one sample, sequenced in a study of cytomegalovirus exposure and HLA in healthy donors. PCR employed 60 Vbeta and 13 Jbeta primers. Here immunoSEQ multiplex PCR was the method, and the copy in TCRdb shows in-frame clones only, minus some. The data show under 200,000 clones, 68% seen once. Sequencing used PBMCs. These receptors were collected from a woman in her thirties or forties in good health and CMV-seropositive.

A note on this clone: A junction end diverges from the germline sequence, so it may reflect a read error. The chain recombines TRBV6-6 with TRBJ1-6; D perhaps matches TRBD1 (6 bases). There are 15 residues in the CDR3. The V gene's germline CDR1 is MNHNY and CDR2 SVGAGI (reference sequence). The CDR3 here is CASSYSGGRNSPLNF. The CDR3 bases are TGTGCCAGCAGTTACTCGGGGGGGCGGAATTCACCCCTCAACTTT.

The V call is TRBV2, the J call TRBJ2-1, with 10 bases identical to TRBD1. The ends lost 6 bases at V and 4 bases at J; junction bases unmatched: 3. CDR1 and CDR2 from the germline V gene are SNHLY and FYNNEI. CDR3 length: 14 residues. CDR3 sequence: CASSWDRGYNEQFF. The CDR3 bases are TGTGCCAGCAGCTGGGACAGGGGTTACAATGAGCAGTTCTTC.

Here the CDR3 reads CASSQGSWANYGYTF. In nucleotides, the CDR3 is TGTGCCAGTAGCCAGGGGAGCTGGGCTAACTATGGCTACACCTTC. The V gene is TRBV19, the J gene TRBJ1-2, with D possibly TRBD1 on 6 matching bases. The V gene's germline CDR1 is LNHDA and CDR2 SQIVND (reference sequence). The CDR3 is 15 amino acids. Trimming took 6 bases from V and 0 from J, leaving 14 bases between them.

V is TRBV15 and J is TRBJ2-7; no firm D call. V was pared by 0 bases and J by 4 bases, with 10 bases between. Germline assignment: CDR1 LNHNV and CDR2 YYDKDF (reference sequence). The length of the CDR3 is 14 residues. The CDR3 nucleotides are TGTGCCACCAGCAGAGAGGCCAGACAATACGAGCAGTACTTC. It is translated as CATSREARQYEQYF.